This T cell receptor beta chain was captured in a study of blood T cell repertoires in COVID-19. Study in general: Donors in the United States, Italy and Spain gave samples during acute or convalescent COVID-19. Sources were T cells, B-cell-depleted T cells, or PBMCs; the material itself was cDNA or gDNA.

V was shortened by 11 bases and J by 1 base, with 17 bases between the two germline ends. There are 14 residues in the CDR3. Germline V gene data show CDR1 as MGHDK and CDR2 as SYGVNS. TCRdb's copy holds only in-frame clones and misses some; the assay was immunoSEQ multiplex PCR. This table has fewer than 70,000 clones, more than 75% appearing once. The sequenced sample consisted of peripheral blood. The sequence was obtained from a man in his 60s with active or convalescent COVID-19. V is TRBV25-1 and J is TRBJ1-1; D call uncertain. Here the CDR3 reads CASLGDTKNTEAFF. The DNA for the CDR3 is TGTGCCTCTCTGGGTGACACGAAGAACACTGAAGCTTTCTTT.